This T cell receptor (beta chain) was recorded in a study of blood T cell repertoires in COVID-19. Study details: From the United States, Italy and Spain came samples of acute and convalescent COVID-19. PBMCs, B-cell-depleted T cells, or T cells were the source of the cDNA or gDNA that made up the material.

This CDR3 has 15 amino acids. Trimming cost V 1 base and J 6 bases, with 15 bases left between them. Germline CDR1 SGHTA, CDR2 FQGNSA. In the original analysis: Estimation of nucleated cell counts was performed using reference gene primer amplification. Sequenced by immunoSEQ multiplex PCR; TCRdb stores in-frame clones only, minus some. For V, J and clone size, that table is used; D and trimming come from the DNA. This table holds tens of thousands of clones, 74% found once. The sample comprised peripheral blood. The J gene is TRBJ1-1, the V gene TRBV7-2, with a tentative D call TRBD1 (6 bases). The TCR sequence derives from a human donor with acute or convalescent COVID-19. The donor label of this sample is uncertain. The DNA of the CDR3 is TGTGCCAGCAGCTTAGACAGGGCAGACATCTCTGAAGCTTTCTTT. This codes for CASSLDRADISEAFF.